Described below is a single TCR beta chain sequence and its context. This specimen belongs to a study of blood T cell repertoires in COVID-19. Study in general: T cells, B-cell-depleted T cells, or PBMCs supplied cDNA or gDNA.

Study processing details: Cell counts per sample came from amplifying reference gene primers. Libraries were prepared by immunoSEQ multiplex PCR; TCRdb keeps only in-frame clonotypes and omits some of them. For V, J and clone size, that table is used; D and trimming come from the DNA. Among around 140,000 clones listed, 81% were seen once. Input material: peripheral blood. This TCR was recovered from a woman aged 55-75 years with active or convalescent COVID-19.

The CDR3 DNA reads as TGTGCCAGCAGTTACCGACAGGGGGCGAACATTCAGTACTTC. It translates to CASSYRQGANIQYF. The rearrangement links TRBV6-5 to TRBJ2-4, with 10 bases that match TRBD1. Trimming cost V 2 bases and J 7 bases; bases outside gene matches: 2. Germline V gives CDR1 MNHEY, CDR2 SVGAGI. The CDR3 has 14 residues.